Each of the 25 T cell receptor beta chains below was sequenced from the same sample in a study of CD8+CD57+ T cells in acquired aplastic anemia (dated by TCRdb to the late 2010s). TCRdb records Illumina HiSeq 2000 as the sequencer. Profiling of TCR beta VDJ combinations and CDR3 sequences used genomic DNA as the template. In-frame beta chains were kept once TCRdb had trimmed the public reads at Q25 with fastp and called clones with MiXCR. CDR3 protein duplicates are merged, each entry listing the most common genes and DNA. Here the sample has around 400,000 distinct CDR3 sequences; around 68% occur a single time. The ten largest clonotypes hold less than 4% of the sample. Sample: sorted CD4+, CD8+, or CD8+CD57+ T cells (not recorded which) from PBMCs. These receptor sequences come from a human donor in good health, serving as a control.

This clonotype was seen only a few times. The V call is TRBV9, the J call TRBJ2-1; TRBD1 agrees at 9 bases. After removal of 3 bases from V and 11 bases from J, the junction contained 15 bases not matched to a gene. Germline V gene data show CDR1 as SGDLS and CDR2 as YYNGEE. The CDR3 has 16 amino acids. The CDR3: CASSEGQGISYEQQFF. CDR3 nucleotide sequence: TGTGCCAGCAGCGAGGGACAGGGAATATCCTACGAGCAGCAGTTCTTC. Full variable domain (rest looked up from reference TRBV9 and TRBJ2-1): DSGVTQTPKHLITATGQRVTLRCSPRSGDLSVYWYQQSLDQGLQFLIQYYNGEERAKGNILERFSAQQFPDLHSELNLSSLELGDSALYFCASSEGQGISYEQQFFGPGTRLTVL.

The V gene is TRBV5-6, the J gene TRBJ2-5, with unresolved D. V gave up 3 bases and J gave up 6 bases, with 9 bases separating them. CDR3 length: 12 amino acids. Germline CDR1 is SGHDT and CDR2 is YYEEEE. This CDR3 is CASSSRRQTQYF. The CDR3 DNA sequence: TGTGCCAGCAGCTCCCGCCGACAGACCCAGTACTTC.

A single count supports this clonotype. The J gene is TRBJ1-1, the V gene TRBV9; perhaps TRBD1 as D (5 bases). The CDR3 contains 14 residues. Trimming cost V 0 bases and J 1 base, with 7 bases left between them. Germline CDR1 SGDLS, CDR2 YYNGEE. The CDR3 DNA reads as TGTGCCAGCAGCGTAGCGACAGCGAACACTGAAGCTTTCTTT. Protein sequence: CASSVATANTEAFF.

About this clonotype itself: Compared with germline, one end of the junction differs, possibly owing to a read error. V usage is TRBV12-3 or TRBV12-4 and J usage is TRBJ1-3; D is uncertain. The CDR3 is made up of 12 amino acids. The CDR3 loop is CASNHLGYTIYF. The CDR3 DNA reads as TGTGCCAGCAATCACCTTGGATACACCATATATTTT.

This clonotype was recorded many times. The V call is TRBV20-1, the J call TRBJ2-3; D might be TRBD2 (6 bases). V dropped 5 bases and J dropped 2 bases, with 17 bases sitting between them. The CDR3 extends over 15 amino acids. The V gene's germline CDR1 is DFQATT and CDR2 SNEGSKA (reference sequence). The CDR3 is CSAPFSGDFTDTQYF. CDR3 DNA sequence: TGCAGTGCTCCATTCTCCGGGGACTTCACAGATACGCAGTATTTT.

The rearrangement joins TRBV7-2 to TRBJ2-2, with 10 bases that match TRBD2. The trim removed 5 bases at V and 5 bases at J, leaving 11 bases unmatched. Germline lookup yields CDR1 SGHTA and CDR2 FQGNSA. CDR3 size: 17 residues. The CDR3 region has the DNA TGTGCCAGCAGCAGAGATTTCCAGCGGGGGGGAACCGGGGAGCTGTTTTTT. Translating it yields CASSRDFQRGGTGELFF.

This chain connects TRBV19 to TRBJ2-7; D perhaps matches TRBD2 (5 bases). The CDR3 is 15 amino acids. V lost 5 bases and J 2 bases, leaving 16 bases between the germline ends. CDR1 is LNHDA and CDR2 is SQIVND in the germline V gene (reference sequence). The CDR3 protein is CASSSPAGVAYEQYF. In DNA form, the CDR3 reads TGTGCCAGTAGTTCACCAGCCGGGGTAGCCTACGAGCAGTACTTC.

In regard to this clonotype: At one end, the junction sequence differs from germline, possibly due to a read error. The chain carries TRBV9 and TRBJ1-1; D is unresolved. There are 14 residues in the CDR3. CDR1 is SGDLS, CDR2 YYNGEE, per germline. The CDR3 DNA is TGTGCCAGCAGCGAAGATTACAGAAGCCATGAAGCCTTCTTT. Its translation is CASSEDYRSHEAFF.

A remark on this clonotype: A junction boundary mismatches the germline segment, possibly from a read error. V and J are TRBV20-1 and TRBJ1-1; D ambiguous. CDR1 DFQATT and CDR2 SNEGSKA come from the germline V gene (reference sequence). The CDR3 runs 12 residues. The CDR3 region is CGARDSRWLAFF. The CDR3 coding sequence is TGCGGTGCTAGAGATTCCCGTTGGCTCGCTTTCTTT.

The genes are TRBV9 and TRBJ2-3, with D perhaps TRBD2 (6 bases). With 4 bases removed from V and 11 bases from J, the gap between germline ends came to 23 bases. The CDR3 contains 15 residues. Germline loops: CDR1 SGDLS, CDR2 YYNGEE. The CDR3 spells CASSFYSGGLDEQYF. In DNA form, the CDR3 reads TGTGCCAGCAGCTTTTACTCCGGGGGATTGGATGAGCAGTATTTT.

The CDR3 nucleotides read TGTGCCACCAGCGCGGGACCAACGGATTCACCCCTCCACTTT. This encodes CATSAGPTDSPLHF. The rearrangement uses TRBV24-1 and TRBJ1-6, with D possibly being TRBD1 (5 bases). This CDR3 comprises 14 residues. Per the germline V gene, CDR1 is KGHDR and CDR2 is SFDVKD. Trimming cost V 7 bases and J 8 bases, with 14 bases left between them.

This CDR3 is CSARTSGAIKDTQFF. In nucleotides, the CDR3 is TGCAGTGCTAGAACTAGCGGGGCCATAAAAGATACGCAGTTCTTC. The rearrangement links TRBV20-1 to TRBJ2-1; 10 nucleotides agree with TRBD2. This CDR3 is 15 amino acids long. V lost 2 bases to trimming and J lost 12 bases; unmatched junction nucleotides: 13. Germline CDR1 reads DFQATT; CDR2 reads SNEGSKA (reference sequence).

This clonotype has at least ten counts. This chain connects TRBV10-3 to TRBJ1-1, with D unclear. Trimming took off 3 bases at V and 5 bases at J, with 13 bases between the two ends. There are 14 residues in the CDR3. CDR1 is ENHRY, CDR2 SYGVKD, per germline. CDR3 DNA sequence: TGTGCCATCAGTGACGAGTCCGGCGGAACTGAAGCTTTCTTT. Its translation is CAISDESGGTEAFF.

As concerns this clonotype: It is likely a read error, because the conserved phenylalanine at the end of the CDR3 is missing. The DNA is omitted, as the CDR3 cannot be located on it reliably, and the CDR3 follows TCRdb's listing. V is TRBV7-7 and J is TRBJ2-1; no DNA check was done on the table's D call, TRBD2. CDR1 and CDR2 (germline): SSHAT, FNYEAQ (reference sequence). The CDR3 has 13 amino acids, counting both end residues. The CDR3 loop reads CASSLGSLARARQ.

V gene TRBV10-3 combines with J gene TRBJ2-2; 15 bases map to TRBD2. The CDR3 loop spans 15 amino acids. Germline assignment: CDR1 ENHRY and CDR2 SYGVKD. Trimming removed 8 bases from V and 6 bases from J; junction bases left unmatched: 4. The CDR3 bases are TGTGCCATCGGACTAGCGGGGGGGCAATCCGGGGAGCTGTTTTTT. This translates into CAIGLAGGQSGELFF.

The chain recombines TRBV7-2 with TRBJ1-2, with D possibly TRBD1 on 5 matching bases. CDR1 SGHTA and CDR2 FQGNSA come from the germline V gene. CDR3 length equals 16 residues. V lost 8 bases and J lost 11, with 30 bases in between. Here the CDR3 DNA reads TGTGCCAGCGGAGCTGGGCTCACAGGAGAAGGCACCATATACACCTTC. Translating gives CASGAGLTGEGTIYTF.

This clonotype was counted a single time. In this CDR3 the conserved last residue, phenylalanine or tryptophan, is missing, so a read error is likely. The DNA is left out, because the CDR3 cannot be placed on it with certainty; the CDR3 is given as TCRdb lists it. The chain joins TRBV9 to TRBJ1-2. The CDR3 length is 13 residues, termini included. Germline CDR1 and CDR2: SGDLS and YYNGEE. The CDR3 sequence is CASSALSSSGNTI.

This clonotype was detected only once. CDR3: CASSGGLGGNEQFF. DNA for the CDR3: TGTGCCAGCAGTGGAGGACTAGGGGGGAATGAGCAGTTCTTC. The chain employs TRBV5-4 and TRBJ2-1, with a possible D match to TRBD2 (7 bases). The CDR3 covers 14 residues. Trimming left V 5 bases short and J 7 bases short, with 16 bases between. CDR1 is SGHNT and CDR2 is YYREEE in the germline V gene (reference sequence).

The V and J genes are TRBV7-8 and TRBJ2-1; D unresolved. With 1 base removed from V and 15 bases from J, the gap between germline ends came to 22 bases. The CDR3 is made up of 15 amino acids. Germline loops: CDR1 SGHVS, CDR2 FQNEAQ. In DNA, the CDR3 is TGTGCCAGCAGCTTAGGCGAGGCAGAGAACACTGAAGCGTTCTTC. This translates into CASSLGEAENTEAFF.

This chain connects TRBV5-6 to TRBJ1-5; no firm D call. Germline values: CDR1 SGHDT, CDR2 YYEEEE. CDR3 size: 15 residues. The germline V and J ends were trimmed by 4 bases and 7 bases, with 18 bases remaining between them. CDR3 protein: CASSRERGNQQPQHF. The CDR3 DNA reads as TGTGCCAGCAGCCGGGAACGTGGTAATCAACAGCCCCAGCATTTT.

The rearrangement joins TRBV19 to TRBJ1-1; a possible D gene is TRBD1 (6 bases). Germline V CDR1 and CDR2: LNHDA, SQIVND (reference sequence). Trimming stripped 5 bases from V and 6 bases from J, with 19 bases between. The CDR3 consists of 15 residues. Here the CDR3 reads CASSGRGNNHPEAFF. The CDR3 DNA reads TGTGCCAGTAGTGGGAGGGGGAACAATCACCCTGAAGCTTTCTTT.

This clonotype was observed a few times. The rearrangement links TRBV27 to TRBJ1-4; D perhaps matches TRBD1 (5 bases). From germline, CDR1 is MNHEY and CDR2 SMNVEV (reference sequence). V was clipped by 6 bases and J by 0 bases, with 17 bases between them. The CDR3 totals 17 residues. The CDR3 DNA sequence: TGTGCCAGCAGGATTAGGGGCGGAGGGGCAACTAATGAAAAACTGTTTTTT. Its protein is CASRIRGGGATNEKLFF.

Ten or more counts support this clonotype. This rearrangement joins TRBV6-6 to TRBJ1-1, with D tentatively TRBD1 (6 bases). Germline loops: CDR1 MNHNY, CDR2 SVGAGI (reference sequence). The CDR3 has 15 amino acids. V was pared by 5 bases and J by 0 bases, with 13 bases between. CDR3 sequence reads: CASSGHRAMNTEAFF. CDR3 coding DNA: TGTGCCAGCAGTGGACACAGGGCTATGAACACTGAAGCTTTCTTT.

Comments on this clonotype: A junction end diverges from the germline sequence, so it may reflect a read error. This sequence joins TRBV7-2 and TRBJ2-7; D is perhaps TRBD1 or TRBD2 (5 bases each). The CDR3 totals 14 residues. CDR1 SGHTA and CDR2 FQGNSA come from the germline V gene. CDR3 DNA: TGTGCCAGCAGCTTGTCGGGGACGGCTTCCTACGAGCAGTTC. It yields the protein CASSLSGTASYEQF.

CDR3 DNA: TGTGCCAGCAGCGAGCGCCTTGGGGGGAGTACGCAGTATTACTTC. Translation: CASSERLGGSTQYYF. The V gene is TRBV9, the J gene TRBJ2-7; D perhaps matches TRBD2 (6 bases). The V end lost 3 bases, the J end lost 13 bases, and 26 bases lay between the germline ends. Germline V CDR1 and CDR2: SGDLS, YYNGEE. The CDR3 loop spans 15 amino acids.